This T cell receptor (beta chain) was documented in a study of T cell changes during pregnancy in multiple sclerosis. Assay: immunoSEQ multiplex PCR; the TCRdb copy retains only in-frame clones and omits some. The table has about 100,000 clones, roughly 90% seen once; the top ten hold roughly 2%. V trimming: 8 bases; J trimming: 7 bases; junction bases outside the gene matches: 13. Germline CDR1 MNHNS, CDR2 SASEGT. The CDR3 runs 14 residues. The sequence was collected from a female donor with multiple sclerosis, enrolled in a pregnancy study. This material consisted of peripheral blood, taken after pregnancy. The genes are TRBV6-1 and TRBJ1-2; 7 nucleotides match TRBD1. Written as DNA, the CDR3 is TGTGCCAGCCGGGACAGACTCACTTGGGGTGGCTACACCTTC. Translated, it gives CASRDRLTWGGYTF.